This TCR beta chain was observed in a study of cytomegalovirus exposure and HLA in healthy donors. The primer mix had 60 Vbeta and 13 Jbeta primers. TCRdb's table, derived via immunoSEQ multiplex PCR, lists solely in-frame clones and lacks some. Altogether 150,000 to 190,000 clones are present, approximately 81% being singletons, with the ten largest covering roughly 1.4%. Comments on this clone: Its cognate antigen is unknown.

The CDR3 is 15 amino acids. Per the germline V gene, CDR1 is MGHRA and CDR2 is YSYEKL. With 1 base removed from V and 4 bases from J, the gap between germline ends came to 13 bases. General study results and limits: Later analysis reportedly placed an Asian-associated ancestry cluster below the approximately 680-donor mean in N-insertions.

The receptor was isolated from a man in his late teens or twenties in good health and CMV-seronegative. The chain couples TRBV4-1 to TRBJ1-1; D is possibly TRBD1 (5 bases). Sequencing was performed on PBMCs. The CDR3 nucleotides read TGCGCCAGCAGCCAAGTGGGCAGGGTGGTCACTGAAGCTTTCTTT. Its translation: CASSQVGRVVTEAFF.